Listed below are T cell receptor beta chains from one sample, sequenced in a study of blood T cell repertoires in COVID-19. The data were produced by immunoSEQ multiplex PCR, yet TCRdb's version contains in-frame clones alone and is incomplete. The sample consists of hundreds of thousands of clones, 89% of them appearing once. The specimen was PBMCs or T cells enriched from blood (not recorded which). Receptors originate from a woman between 40 and 55 years old who had recovered from COVID-19. The CDR3 runs from the conserved cysteine through the conserved F or W. The D gene is left open where the match is weak. Clone size, where shown, is once, few, many, or a class for clones that have expanded.

CDR3nt: TGTGCCAGCGGCAGGGCGAGATACGAGCAGTACTTC
CDR3aa: CASGRARYEQYF
d_gene: -
j_gene: TRBJ2-7
abundance: -
v_gene: TRBV28

CDR3nt: TGTGCCAGCAGCTTAACCGGGGGGAGCTCCTACGAGCAGTACTTC
CDR3aa: CASSLTGGSSYEQYF
d_gene: TRBD2
j_gene: TRBJ2-7
abundance: -
v_gene: TRBV7-3

CDR3nt: TGTGCCATCAGTGAGCCGACATTGAACACTGAAGCTTTCTTT
CDR3aa: CAISEPTLNTEAFF
d_gene: -
j_gene: TRBJ1-1
abundance: few
v_gene: TRBV10-3

CDR3nt: TGTGCCAGCAAGGGACAGGGGATAACCTACGAGCAGTACTTC
CDR3aa: CASKGQGITYEQYF
d_gene: TRBD1
j_gene: TRBJ2-7
abundance: -
v_gene: TRBV6-5

CDR3nt: TGCGCCAGCATCCCCGGGACAGGGAATAGCGAGCAGTACTTC
CDR3aa: CASIPGTGNSEQYF
d_gene: TRBD1
j_gene: TRBJ2-7
abundance: -
v_gene: TRBV10-1

CDR3nt: TGTGCCAGCAGACTAGCGGGAGGAAGTTACAATGAGCAGTTCTTC
CDR3aa: CASRLAGGSYNEQFF
d_gene: TRBD2
j_gene: TRBJ2-1
abundance: -
v_gene: TRBV11-2

CDR3nt: TGTGCCAGCAGCACAACAGTAAACCCTGGAAACACCATATATTTT
CDR3aa: CASSTTVNPGNTIYF
d_gene: -
j_gene: TRBJ1-3
abundance: -
v_gene: TRBV11-2

CDR3nt: TGTGCCAGCAGCGCCCATTCTGGAAACACCATATATTTT
CDR3aa: CASSAHSGNTIYF
d_gene: -
j_gene: TRBJ1-3
abundance: -
v_gene: TRBV9

CDR3nt: TGTGCCAGCAGTTTTACACCCCGGGGGGCTGGAAACACCATATATTTT
CDR3aa: CASSFTPRGAGNTIYF
d_gene: -
j_gene: TRBJ1-3
abundance: -
v_gene: TRBV7-2

CDR3nt: TGTGCCAGCAGTTACTCGACACTGAACACTGAAGCTTTCTTT
CDR3aa: CASSYSTLNTEAFF
d_gene: -
j_gene: TRBJ1-1
abundance: -
v_gene: TRBV6-2/TRBV6-3

CDR3nt: TGTGCCTGGAGTGTATCTCTAGCGGGAGTCCCTGAGACCCAGTACTTC
CDR3aa: CAWSVSLAGVPETQYF
d_gene: TRBD2
j_gene: TRBJ2-5
abundance: -
v_gene: TRBV30

CDR3nt: TGTGCCAGCAGCTTGGACATGGCCGGGGAGCTGTTTTTT
CDR3aa: CASSLDMAGELFF
d_gene: -
j_gene: TRBJ2-2
abundance: -
v_gene: TRBV7-2

CDR3nt: TGTGCCAGCAGCGACAGTGTAAACACCATATATTTT
CDR3aa: CASSDSVNTIYF
d_gene: -
j_gene: TRBJ1-3
abundance: -
v_gene: TRBV28

CDR3nt: TGTGCCAGCAGCCAGCGGGGGGCGCCGGAGCAGTACTTC
CDR3aa: CASSQRGAPEQYF
d_gene: TRBD2
j_gene: TRBJ2-7
abundance: -
v_gene: TRBV3-1/TRBV3-2

CDR3nt: TGTGCCAGCAGCTTATCTAACAGGGGCGGCAATCAGCCCCAGCATTTT
CDR3aa: CASSLSNRGGNQPQHF
d_gene: TRBD1
j_gene: TRBJ1-5
abundance: few
v_gene: TRBV7-2

CDR3nt: TGCGCCAGCAGCCGGGACAGGCGGGGAACTGAAGCTTTCTTT
CDR3aa: CASSRDRRGTEAFF
d_gene: TRBD1
j_gene: TRBJ1-1
abundance: -
v_gene: TRBV4-1

CDR3nt: TGTGCCACCAGTGCCCCTTGGACAGGGGAAGAGACCCAGTACTTC
CDR3aa: CATSAPWTGEETQYF
d_gene: TRBD1
j_gene: TRBJ2-5
abundance: -
v_gene: TRBV24-1

CDR3nt: TGCGCCAGCTCGCCTACCGGGACTAGCACAGATACGCAGTATTTT
CDR3aa: CASSPTGTSTDTQYF
d_gene: -
j_gene: TRBJ2-3
abundance: few
v_gene: TRBV5-1

CDR3nt: TGTGCCAGCAGCTTAATCCGTGGTTTTGGGACAGGGGTCTTAAGGCAGTACTTC
CDR3aa: CASSLIRGFGTGVLRQYF
d_gene: TRBD1
j_gene: TRBJ2-7
abundance: -
v_gene: TRBV11-2

CDR3nt: TGTGCCAGCAGCCAAGCAGGGGGGGGAAACACCATATATTTT
CDR3aa: CASSQAGGGNTIYF
d_gene: TRBD1
j_gene: TRBJ1-3
abundance: -
v_gene: TRBV3-1/TRBV3-2

CDR3nt: TGTGCCAGCAGTGGGACAGCCGGGGAGCTGTTTTTT
CDR3aa: CASSGTAGELFF
d_gene: TRBD1
j_gene: TRBJ2-2
abundance: -
v_gene: TRBV12-3/TRBV12-4

CDR3nt: TGTGCCATCAGCCCAGCGGGAGTAGGAGATACGCAGTATTTT
CDR3aa: CAISPAGVGDTQYF
d_gene: TRBD2
j_gene: TRBJ2-3
abundance: -
v_gene: TRBV10-3